This T cell receptor (beta chain) appears in the sequencing data of a study of T cell repertoires in cytomegalovirus infection. Study-level background: Public TCR beta signatures provided an indication of both CMV infection and a matching HLA type.

Broader study findings: Identification of carriers of CMV plus the relevant HLA was performed using cumulative public TCR beta family frequency. In two of eight donors, the top clonotype was HLA-C-restricted CMV-specific.

CDR1 and CDR2 from the germline V gene are SGHRS and YFSETQ. The germline V and J ends were trimmed by 2 bases and 5 bases, with 10 bases remaining between them. This CDR3 region has 14 residues. With regard to this clonotype: Its specificity is unknown.

MiXCR was run by TCRdb on the reads, yielding one entry per CDR3 protein. The repertoire holds 100,000 or so distinct CDR3 sequences, with around a quarter as singletons. V usage is TRBV5-1 and J usage is TRBJ2-2; no firm D call. What was sequenced was CD8+ T cells from PBMCs. The origin of this receptor is a human donor in good health (CMV status not recorded). Some clones in this sample may be carry-over from other donors' samples. As DNA, the CDR3 is TGCGCCAGCAGCTTCGTCAGTTCGACCGGGGAGCTGTTTTTT. As protein: CASSFVSSTGELFF. The full variable domain, with the rest looked up from reference TRBV5-1 and TRBJ2-2, is KAGVTQTPRYLIKTRGQQVTLSCSPISGHRSVSWYQQTPGQGLQFLFEYFSETQRNKGNFPGRFSGRQFSNSRSEMNVSTLELGDSALYLCASSFVSSTGELFFGEGSRLTVL.